One sample yielded the 4 T cell receptor beta chains listed below, sequenced in a study of shared clonotypes between healthy human individuals. Using immunoSEQ multiplex PCR, the repertoire was profiled, and TCRdb retains in-frame clones only, with some absent. Of roughly 500,000 clones listed, about 96% are singletons. Sequencing input: naive CD4+ T cells sorted from blood. Subset defined: CD45RA+ positively selected. The origin of the receptors is a woman aged 25 to 45 in good health.

V is TRBV7-9 and J is TRBJ2-7; D may be TRBD1 (5 bases). CDR3 length: 14 amino acids. CDR1 and CDR2 (germline): SEHNR, FQNEAQ (reference sequence). V shed 4 bases and J shed 2 bases, with 12 bases lying between them. CDR3 bases: TGTGCCAGCAGCTCTCCCAGGGATGCCTACGAGCAGTACTTC. Translation gives CASSSPRDAYEQYF.

This chain connects TRBV2 to TRBJ1-4; D ambiguous. Germline lookup yields CDR1 SNHLY and CDR2 FYNNEI. The CDR3 has 13 amino acids. V was cut by 5 bases and J by 7 bases, with 11 bases left in between. Here the CDR3 reads CASSLIGVEKLFF. The CDR3 bases are TGTGCCAGCAGTCTCATTGGCGTTGAAAAACTGTTTTTT. The full variable domain, with the rest looked up from reference TRBV2 and TRBJ1-4, is EPEVTQTPSHQVTQMGQEVILRCVPISNHLYFYWYRQILGQKVEFLVSFYNNEISEKSEIFDDQFSVERPDGSNFTLKIRSTKLEDSAMYFCASSLIGVEKLFFGSGTQLSVL.

The V and J genes are TRBV18 and TRBJ2-7, with a weak D call TRBD2 (6 bases). The CDR3 runs to 15 residues. Trimming pared 3 bases from V and 5 bases from J, leaving 17 bases between. In germline, CDR1 is KGHSH, CDR2 LQKENI. The CDR3 nucleotides are TGTGCCAGCTCACCTCGATCGTCTTGGGAGGACGAGCAGTACTTC. Translating it yields CASSPRSSWEDEQYF.

This chain uses TRBV6-5 with TRBJ2-7; TRBD2 agrees at 8 bases. Germline loops: CDR1 MNHEY, CDR2 SVGAGI. V lost 2 bases and J lost 2; bases outside the gene matches: 5. The CDR3 consists of 15 residues. The CDR3 reads CASSYGAGVPYEQYF. CDR3 bases: TGTGCCAGCAGTTACGGAGCGGGAGTCCCCTACGAGCAGTACTTC.